The clone carrying this T cell receptor (beta chain) was detected only a few times. This sample is part of a study of T cells in Graves' hyperthyroidism and ophthalmopathy. Study at large: Peripheral blood was acquired at first diagnosis, ahead of any therapy whatsoever.

An absence of ophthalmopathy progression within 18 months meant stable Graves' hyperthyroidism. Fresh peripheral blood, roughly 10 ml, was the source of the PBMCs. Researchers amplified the TCR beta CDR3 regions from RNA transcripts. TCR CDR3 regions were first amplified by RT-PCR with HTBI primers. Each CDR3 protein is one row after TCRdb ran MiXCR on the multiplex PCR reads. The table records 300,000 to 450,000 distinct CDR3 sequences, just under 25% of them present only once. Trimming took 5 bases from V and 4 from J, leaving 13 bases between them. This CDR3 spans 13 amino acids. Germline values: CDR1 GTSNPN, CDR2 SVGIG (reference sequence).

The source is a man aged 45-65 years with Graves' hyperthyroidism. V gene TRBV30 combines with J gene TRBJ2-3; perhaps TRBD2 as D (5 bases). What was sequenced was blood. This chain's CDR3 is CAWELTGADTQYF. The CDR3, as DNA: TGTGCCTGGGAACTTACCGGGGCAGATACGCAGTATTTT.